The table lists the clone carrying this T cell receptor (beta chain) with a count of one. This entry is derived from a study of blood T cell repertoires in COVID-19. Assay used: immunoSEQ multiplex PCR; TCRdb lists only in-frame clones, some missing. The sample has around 200,000 clones; around 90% are singletons. This CDR3 has 15 amino acids. V was clipped by 6 bases and J by 1 base; unmatched bases: 8. Germline lookup yields CDR1 SGHAT and CDR2 FQNNGV. The sample consisted of PBMCs or T cells enriched from blood (not recorded which). The origin of this receptor is a man aged 30-40 years who had recovered from COVID-19. This sequence joins TRBV11-2 and TRBJ1-1, with 7 bases fitting TRBD1. CDR3 amino acids: CASRVPGQRNTEAFF. CDR3 bases: TGTGCCAGCAGAGTTCCGGGACAGAGGAACACTGAAGCTTTCTTT.